The 8 T cell receptor beta chains listed next were all sequenced from one sample in a study of patients and donors after allogeneic stem cell transplantation. In TCRdb, the RT-PCR reads were re-called with MiXCR into one record per CDR3 protein. The sample lists hundreds of thousands of distinct CDR3 sequences; roughly 17% were seen once. The sequenced sample was blood, either unsorted or a sorted T cell fraction (not recorded which). These receptors came from a human donor who was either an allogeneic HSCT recipient or a stem cell or donor lymphocyte infusion donor (not recorded which). It is not recorded whose cells these are; they may come from a transplant donor.

The chain employs TRBV19 and TRBJ1-1; no definite D call. CDR1 LNHDA and CDR2 SQIVND come from the germline V gene (reference sequence). Trimming stripped 2 bases from V and 6 bases from J, with 16 bases between. The CDR3 extends over 15 amino acids. The CDR3 nucleotides read TGTGCCAGTAGTATAAAGGTCGGTGCCACGGCTGAAGCTTTCTTT. Amino acid sequence: CASSIKVGATAEAFF.

This clonotype was counted ten times or more. The chain links TRBV12-3 or TRBV12-4 to TRBJ2-1; TRBD2 is a possible D gene (5 bases). The CDR3 length is 14 residues. Trimming left V 3 bases short and J 2 bases short, with 8 bases between. For the CDR3, the DNA is TGTGCCAGCAGTTTTAGCGCGGCCTACAATGAGCAGTTCTTC. Residues: CASSFSAAYNEQFF.

This clonotype was observed a handful of times. This chain links TRBV5-1 with TRBJ2-5, with TRBD1 matching over 8 bases. The CDR3 has 15 residues. Looked up from germline, CDR1 is SGHRS and CDR2 is YFSETQ. Trimming removed 3 bases from V and 2 bases from J; junction bases left unmatched: 6. The chain's CDR3 is CASSSGGQKQETQYF. DNA for the CDR3: TGCGCCAGCAGCTCAGGGGGCCAAAAACAAGAGACCCAGTACTTC. Combining the CDR3 with reference TRBV5-1 and TRBJ2-5 gives the whole variable domain KAGVTQTPRYLIKTRGQQVTLSCSPISGHRSVSWYQQTPGQGLQFLFEYFSETQRNKGNFPGRFSGRQFSNSRSEMNVSTLELGDSALYLCASSSGGQKQETQYFGPGTRLLVL.

The chain uses TRBV5-1 and TRBJ2-1; no clear D. V lost 7 bases to trimming and J lost 2 bases, with 1 base between them. The germline gives CDR1 SGHRS, CDR2 YFSETQ. CDR3 size: 10 residues. The CDR3 DNA sequence: TGCGCCAGCCCCTACAATGAGCAGTTCTTC. Translated: CASPYNEQFF.

This chain uses TRBV20-1 with TRBJ2-5; D might be TRBD1 (6 bases). V gave up 6 bases and J gave up 1 base, with 12 bases separating them. Looked up from germline, CDR1 is DFQATT and CDR2 is SNEGSKA (reference sequence). There are 13 residues in the CDR3. CDR3 protein: CSARQDIQETQYF. The CDR3 DNA is TGCAGTGCAAGACAGGACATCCAAGAGACCCAGTACTTC.

The chain combines TRBV23-1 with TRBJ2-4; no reliable D call. TRBV23-1 is an open reading frame, and its role is uncertain. This CDR3 is built from 15 residues. V lost 4 bases and J lost 1, with 11 bases in between. The CDR3 here is CASSPDWVAKNIQYF. The CDR3 coding sequence is TGCGCCAGCAGTCCAGATTGGGTGGCCAAAAACATTCAGTACTTC.

In its sample, this clonotype was seen many times. This rearrangement joins TRBV29-1 to TRBJ1-2, with 9 bases identical to TRBD1. CDR3 size: 13 residues. Germline CDR1 is SQVTM and CDR2 is ANQGSEA. The V and J ends lost 6 bases and 7 bases, in that order; junction bases with no gene match: 9. In nucleotides, the CDR3 is TGCAGCGTCGCGGACAGGGGAGGGCTTGGCTACACCTTC. The encoded protein is CSVADRGGLGYTF.

Ten or more counts support this clonotype. This rearrangement joins TRBV12-3 or TRBV12-4 to TRBJ2-2, with 8 bases lining up with TRBD2. Trimming removed 3 bases from V and 3 bases from J; junction bases left unmatched: 3. This CDR3 contains 15 residues. The CDR3 DNA is TGTGCCAGCAGTTTTGTCGGGGGGGACACCGGGGAGCTGTTTTTT. Translating it yields CASSFVGGDTGELFF.